This T cell receptor (beta chain) appears in the sequencing data of a study of blood T cell repertoires in COVID-19. Study summary: Samples of COVID-19 (acute and convalescent) were obtained from the United States, Italy and Spain.

Measured with immunoSEQ multiplex PCR; TCRdb has only the in-frame clones, and not every one. The data hold 250,000 to 400,000 clones, with about nine tenths observed a single time. This sequence originates from a man aged 45 to 65 with active or convalescent COVID-19. The sample was peripheral blood.

The CDR3, as DNA: TGTGCCAGCAGACCCGGACTAGCGGGAGCCTATGAGCAGTTCTTC. Translated: CASRPGLAGAYEQFF. The chain couples TRBV3-1 (or the pseudogene TRBV3-2) to TRBJ2-1, with 13 bases that match TRBD2. J was trimmed by 8 bases and V by 6 bases; bases with no gene match: 7. CDR3 length: 15 amino acids. The germline gives CDR1 LGHDT, CDR2 YNNKEL (reference sequence).